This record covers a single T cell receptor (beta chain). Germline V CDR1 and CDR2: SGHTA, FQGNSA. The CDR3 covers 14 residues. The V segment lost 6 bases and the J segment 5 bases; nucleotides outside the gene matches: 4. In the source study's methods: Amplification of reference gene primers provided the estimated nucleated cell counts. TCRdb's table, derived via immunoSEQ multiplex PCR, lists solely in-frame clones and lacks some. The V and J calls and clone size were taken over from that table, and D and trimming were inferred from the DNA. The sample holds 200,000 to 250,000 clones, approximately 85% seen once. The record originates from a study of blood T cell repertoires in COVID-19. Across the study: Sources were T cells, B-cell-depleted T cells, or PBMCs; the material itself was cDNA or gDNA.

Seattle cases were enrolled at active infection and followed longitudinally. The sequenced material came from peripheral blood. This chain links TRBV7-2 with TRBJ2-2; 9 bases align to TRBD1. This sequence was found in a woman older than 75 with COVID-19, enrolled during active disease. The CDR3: CASRTGGETGELFF. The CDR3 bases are TGTGCCAGCAGGACAGGGGGGGAAACCGGGGAGCTGTTTTTT.